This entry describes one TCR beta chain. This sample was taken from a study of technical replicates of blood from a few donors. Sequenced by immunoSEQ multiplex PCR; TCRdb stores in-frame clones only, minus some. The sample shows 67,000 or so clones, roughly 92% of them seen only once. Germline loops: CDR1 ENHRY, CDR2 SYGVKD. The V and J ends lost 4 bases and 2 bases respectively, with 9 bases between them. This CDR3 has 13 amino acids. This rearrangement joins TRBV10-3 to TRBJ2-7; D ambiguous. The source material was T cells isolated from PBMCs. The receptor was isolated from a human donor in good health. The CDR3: CAISAMRTYEQYF. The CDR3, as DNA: TGTGCCATCAGTGCGATGCGGACCTACGAGCAGTACTTC.